This T cell receptor (beta chain) was documented in a study of cytomegalovirus exposure and HLA in healthy donors. Study findings and constraints: A missense DCLRE1C variant was associated with V- and J-gene trimming of TCR beta chains in a later analysis, and an independent cohort replicated the association.

The PCR used 60 Vbeta and 13 Jbeta primers. Authors' analysis steps: There were about 80 million unique TCR beta chains by a later count, and 10 million to 12 million of them were shared. Repertoires were generated with immunoSEQ multiplex PCR, while TCRdb's copy carries only in-frame clones and drops some. D and trimming were read from the DNA, whereas the V and J calls and clone size are those reported in that table. Of more than 95,000 clones in the sample, 9.5% to 13% were seen once. This clone was counted between two and nine times. As yet, its antigen is unknown. The CDR3 runs to 16 residues. The V gene end was trimmed by 1 base and the J gene end by 6 bases; junction bases not matched to a gene: 6. CDR1 is SGHAT, CDR2 FQNNGV, per germline.

The clonotype comes from a man in his forties or fifties in good health and CMV-seropositive. The genes are TRBV11-2 and TRBJ2-1; the match to TRBD2 covers 10 bases. The sample taken for sequencing was PBMCs. The CDR3 protein is CASSLASGRAGNEQFF. DNA of the CDR3: TGTGCCAGCAGCTTAGCAAGCGGGAGGGCGGGCAATGAGCAGTTCTTC. Drawing the rest from reference TRBV11-2 and TRBJ2-1, the complete variable domain is EAGVAQSPRYKIIEKRQSVAFWCNPISGHATLYWYQQILGQGPKLLIQFQNNGVVDDSQLPKDRFSAERLKGVDSTLKIQPAKLEDSAVYLCASSLASGRAGNEQFFGPGTRLTVL.